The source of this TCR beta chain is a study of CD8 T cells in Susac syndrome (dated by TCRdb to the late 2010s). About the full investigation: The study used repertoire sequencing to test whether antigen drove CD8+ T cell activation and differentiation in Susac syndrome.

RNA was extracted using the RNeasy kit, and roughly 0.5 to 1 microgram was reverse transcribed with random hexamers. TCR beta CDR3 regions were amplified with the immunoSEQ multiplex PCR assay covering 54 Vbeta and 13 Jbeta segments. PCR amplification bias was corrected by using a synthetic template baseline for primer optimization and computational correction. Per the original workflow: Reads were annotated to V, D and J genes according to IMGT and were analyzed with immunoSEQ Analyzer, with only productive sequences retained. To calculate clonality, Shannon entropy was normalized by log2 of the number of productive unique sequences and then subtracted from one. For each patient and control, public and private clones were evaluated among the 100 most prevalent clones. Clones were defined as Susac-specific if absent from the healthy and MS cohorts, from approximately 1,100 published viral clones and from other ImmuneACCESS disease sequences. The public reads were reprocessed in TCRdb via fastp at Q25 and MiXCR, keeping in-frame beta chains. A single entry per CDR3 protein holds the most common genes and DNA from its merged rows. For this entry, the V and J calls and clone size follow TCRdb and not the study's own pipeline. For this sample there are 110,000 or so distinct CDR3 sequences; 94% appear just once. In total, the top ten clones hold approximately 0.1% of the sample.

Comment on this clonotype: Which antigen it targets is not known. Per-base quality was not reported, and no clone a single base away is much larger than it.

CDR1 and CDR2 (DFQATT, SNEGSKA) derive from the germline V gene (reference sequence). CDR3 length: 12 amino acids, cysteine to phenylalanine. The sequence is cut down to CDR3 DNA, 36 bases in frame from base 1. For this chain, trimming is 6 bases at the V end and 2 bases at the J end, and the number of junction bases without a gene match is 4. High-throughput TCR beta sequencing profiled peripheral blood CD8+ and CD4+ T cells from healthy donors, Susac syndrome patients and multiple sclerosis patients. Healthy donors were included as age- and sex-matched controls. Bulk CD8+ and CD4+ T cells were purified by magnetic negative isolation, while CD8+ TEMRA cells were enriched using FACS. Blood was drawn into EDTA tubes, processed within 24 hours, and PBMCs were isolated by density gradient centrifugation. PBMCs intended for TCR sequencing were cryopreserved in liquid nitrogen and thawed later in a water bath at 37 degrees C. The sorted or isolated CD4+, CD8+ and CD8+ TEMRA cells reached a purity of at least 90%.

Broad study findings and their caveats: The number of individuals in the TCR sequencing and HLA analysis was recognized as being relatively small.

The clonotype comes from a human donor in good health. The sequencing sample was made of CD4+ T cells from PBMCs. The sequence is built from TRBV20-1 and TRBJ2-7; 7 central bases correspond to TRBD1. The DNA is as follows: TGCAGTGCGAGGGGGCAGACCTACGAGCAGTACTTC. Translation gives CSARGQTYEQYF.